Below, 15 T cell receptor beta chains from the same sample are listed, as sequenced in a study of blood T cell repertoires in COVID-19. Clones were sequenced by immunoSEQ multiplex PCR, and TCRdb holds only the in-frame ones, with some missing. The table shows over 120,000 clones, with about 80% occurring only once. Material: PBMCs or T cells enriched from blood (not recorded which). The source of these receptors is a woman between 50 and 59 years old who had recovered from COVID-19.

This chain's CDR3 is CASAPRTGELFF. The CDR3 DNA sequence: TGTGCCAGCGCCCCGAGAACCGGGGAGCTGTTTTTT. This rearrangement joins TRBV18 to TRBJ2-2; D ambiguous. V lost 8 bases to trimming and J lost 5 bases, with 9 bases between them. The CDR3 runs 12 residues. CDR1 is KGHSH, CDR2 LQKENI, per germline.

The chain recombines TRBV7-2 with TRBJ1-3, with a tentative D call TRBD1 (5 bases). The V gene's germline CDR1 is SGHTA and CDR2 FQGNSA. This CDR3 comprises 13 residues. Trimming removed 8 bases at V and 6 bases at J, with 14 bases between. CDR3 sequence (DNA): TGTGCCAGCGCTCGCCGGGGGGAAAACACCATATATTTT. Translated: CASARRGENTIYF.

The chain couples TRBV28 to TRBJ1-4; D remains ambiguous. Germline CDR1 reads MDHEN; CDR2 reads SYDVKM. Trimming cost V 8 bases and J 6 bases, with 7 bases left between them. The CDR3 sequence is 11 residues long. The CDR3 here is CASAQDEKLFF. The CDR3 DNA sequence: TGTGCCAGCGCGCAGGATGAAAAACTGTTTTTT.

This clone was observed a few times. In nucleotides, the CDR3 is TGTGCCAGCAGCCAAGAAGGCGGTTCACCCCTCCACTTT. As protein: CASSQEGGSPLHF. The rearrangement links TRBV3-1 (or the pseudogene TRBV3-2) to TRBJ1-6; D gene uncertain. Deletions cut 0 bases from V and 9 bases from J, with 6 bases between. Germline CDR1 and CDR2: LGHDT and YNNKEL (reference sequence). CDR3 length: 13 residues.

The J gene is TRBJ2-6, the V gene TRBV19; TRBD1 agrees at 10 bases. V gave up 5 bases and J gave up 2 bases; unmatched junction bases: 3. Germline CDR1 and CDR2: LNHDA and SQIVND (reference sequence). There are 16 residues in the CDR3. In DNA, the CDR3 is TGTGCCAGTAGTCCCGGGACAGGGGCTGGGGCCAACGTCCTGACTTTC. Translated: CASSPGTGAGANVLTF.

The chain's CDR3 is CASSLVSGGTDTQYF. The CDR3 DNA follows: TGTGCCAGCAGCTTAGTGTCGGGGGGCACAGATACGCAGTATTTT. This rearrangement joins TRBV7-9 to TRBJ2-3; maybe TRBD2 (6 bases). The length of the CDR3 is 15 residues. V was clipped by 1 base and J by 1 base, with 9 bases between them. The V gene's germline CDR1 is SEHNR and CDR2 FQNEAQ (reference sequence).

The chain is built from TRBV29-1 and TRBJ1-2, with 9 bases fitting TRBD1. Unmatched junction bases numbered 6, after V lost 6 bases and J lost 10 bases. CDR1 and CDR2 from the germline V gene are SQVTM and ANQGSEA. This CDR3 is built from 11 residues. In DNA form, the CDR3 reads TGCAGCGTGGGGGACAGGGAAGACTACACCTTC. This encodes CSVGDREDYTF.

The CDR3 DNA reads TGTGCCAGCAGTCTGGGCAGGGTGGGCGAAAAACTGTTTTTT. Translating it yields CASSLGRVGEKLFF. V usage is TRBV2 and J usage is TRBJ1-4; D might be TRBD1 (5 bases). This CDR3 is 14 amino acids long. V was trimmed by 5 bases and J by 8 bases, leaving 15 bases between them. Germline V gene sequence: CDR1 SNHLY, CDR2 FYNNEI.

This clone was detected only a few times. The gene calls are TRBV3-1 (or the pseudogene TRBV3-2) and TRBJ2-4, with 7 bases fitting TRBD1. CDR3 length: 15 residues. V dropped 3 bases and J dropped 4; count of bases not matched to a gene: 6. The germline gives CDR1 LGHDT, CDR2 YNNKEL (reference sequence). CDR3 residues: CASSHTGTEKNIQYF. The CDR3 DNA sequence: TGTGCCAGCAGCCACACCGGGACAGAAAAAAACATTCAGTACTTC.

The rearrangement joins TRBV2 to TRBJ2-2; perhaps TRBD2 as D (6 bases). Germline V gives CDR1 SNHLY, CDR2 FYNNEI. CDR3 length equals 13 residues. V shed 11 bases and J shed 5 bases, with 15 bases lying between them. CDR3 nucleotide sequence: TGTGCCGTAGGAGGGGCTCCGACCGGGGAGCTGTTTTTT. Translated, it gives CAVGGAPTGELFF.

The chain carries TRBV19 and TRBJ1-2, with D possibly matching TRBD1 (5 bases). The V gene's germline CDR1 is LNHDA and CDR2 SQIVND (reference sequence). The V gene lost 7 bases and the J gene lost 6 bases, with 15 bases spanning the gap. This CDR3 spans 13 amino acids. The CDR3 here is CASMERGSDGYTF. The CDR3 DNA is TGTGCCAGTATGGAAAGGGGAAGTGATGGCTACACCTTC.

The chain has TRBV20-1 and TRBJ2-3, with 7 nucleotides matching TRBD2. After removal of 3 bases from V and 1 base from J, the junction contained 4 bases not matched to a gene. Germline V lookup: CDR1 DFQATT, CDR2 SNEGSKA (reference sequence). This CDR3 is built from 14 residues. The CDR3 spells CSASGRGGTDTQYF. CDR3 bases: TGCAGTGCTAGTGGGAGGGGCGGCACAGATACGCAGTATTTT.

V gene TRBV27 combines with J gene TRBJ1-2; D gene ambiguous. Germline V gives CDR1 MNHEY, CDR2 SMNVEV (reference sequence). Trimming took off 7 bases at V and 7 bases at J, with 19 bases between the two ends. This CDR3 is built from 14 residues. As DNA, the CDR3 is TGTGCCAGCACCCCCTTTGGAGGAGCTCTTGGCTACACCTTC. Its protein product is CASTPFGGALGYTF.

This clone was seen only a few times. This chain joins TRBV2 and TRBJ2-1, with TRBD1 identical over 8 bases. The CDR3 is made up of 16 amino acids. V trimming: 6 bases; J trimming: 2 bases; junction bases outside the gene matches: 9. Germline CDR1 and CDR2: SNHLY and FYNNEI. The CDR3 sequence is CASRIPGTGPYNEQFF. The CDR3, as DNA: TGTGCCAGCAGAATACCCGGGACAGGACCCTACAATGAGCAGTTCTTC.

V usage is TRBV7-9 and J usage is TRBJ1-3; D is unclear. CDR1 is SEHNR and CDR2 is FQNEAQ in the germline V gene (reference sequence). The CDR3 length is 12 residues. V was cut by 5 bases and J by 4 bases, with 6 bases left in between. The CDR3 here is CASSPQGNTIYF. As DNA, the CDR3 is TGTGCCAGCAGCCCCCAGGGAAACACCATATATTTT.